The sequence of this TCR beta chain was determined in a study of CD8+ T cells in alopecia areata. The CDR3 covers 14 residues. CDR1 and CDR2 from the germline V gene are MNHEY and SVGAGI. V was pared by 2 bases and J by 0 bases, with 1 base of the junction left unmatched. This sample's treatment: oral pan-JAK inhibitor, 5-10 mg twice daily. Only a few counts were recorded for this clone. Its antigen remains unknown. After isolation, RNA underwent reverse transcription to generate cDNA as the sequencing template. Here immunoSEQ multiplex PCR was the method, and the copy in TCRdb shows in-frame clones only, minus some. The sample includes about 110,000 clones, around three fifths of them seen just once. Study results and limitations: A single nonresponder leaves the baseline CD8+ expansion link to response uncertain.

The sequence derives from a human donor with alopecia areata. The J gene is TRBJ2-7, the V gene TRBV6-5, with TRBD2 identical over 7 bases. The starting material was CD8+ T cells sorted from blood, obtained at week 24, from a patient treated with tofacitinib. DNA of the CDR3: TGTGCCAGCAGTTACCTAGCGGACTCCTACGAGCAGTACTTC. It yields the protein CASSYLADSYEQYF.